This paragraph covers one T cell receptor (beta chain) sequence. Its target is unknown. Second-dose schedules of about 4 or about 12 weeks were combined. This entry is derived from a study of T cell responses to AZD1222 COVID-19 vaccine. Points from the study as a whole: Reportedly, close to half of spike-specific TCRs are directed against unmutated variant regions. The donor cohort was predominantly white British with a female majority, and clonal diversity may have been underestimated.

This CDR3 is built from 13 residues. The germline V gene encodes CDR1 LNHDA and CDR2 SQIVND (reference sequence). Trimming left V 6 bases short and J 4 bases short, with 10 bases between. Here immunoSEQ multiplex PCR was the method, and the copy in TCRdb shows in-frame clones only, minus some. The table has 100,000 to 140,000 clones, 92% seen once. The sequence was obtained from an adult who received the AZD1222 COVID-19 vaccine. This specimen was peripheral blood, taken 28 days after the second AZD1222 dose. The rearrangement uses TRBV19 and TRBJ1-5; perhaps TRBD1 as D (5 bases). CDR3 loop: CASRGLTNQPQHF. In DNA form, the CDR3 reads TGTGCCAGTAGGGGGCTAACAAATCAGCCCCAGCATTTT.